These T cell receptor beta chains were read from a single sample in a study of T cells in Graves' hyperthyroidism and ophthalmopathy. Each CDR3 protein is one row after TCRdb ran MiXCR on the multiplex PCR reads. The sample holds roughly 350,000 distinct CDR3 sequences, roughly 15% seen once. The sequencing input was blood. The receptor set was obtained from a woman between 40 and 50 years old with Graves' ophthalmopathy. Both conserved end residues are part of each CDR3. D genes are given only for firm matches. Size values are once, few and many counts, or a class for expanded clones, and some rows have none.

TRBV7-6	NA	many	TRBJ1-2	TGTGCCAGCAGCGTCATGGGAGCAGGGTCTGGCTACACCTTC	CASSVMGAGSGYTF
TRBV18	TRBD1	NA	TRBJ1-1	TGTGCCAGCTCATCCGAGACAGGGGCGAACACTGAAGCTTTCTTT	CASSSETGANTEAFF
TRBV7-2	NA	many	TRBJ2-1	TGTGCCAGCAGCTTAGGCCGGTCCTACAATGAGCAGTTCTTC	CASSLGRSYNEQFF
TRBV5-1	TRBD1	NA	TRBJ2-1	TGCGCCAGCAGCGTGACAGGGAGCTCCTACAATGAGCAGTTCTTC	CASSVTGSSYNEQFF
TRBV7-8	TRBD2	NA	TRBJ2-6	TGTGCCAGCAGCTTAGGTGGGGGGGGTACTGGGGCCAACGTCCTGACTTTC	CASSLGGGGTGANVLTF
TRBV6-1	NA	many	TRBJ1-3	TGTGCCAGCAGTTCCCCAACATTCGACAGACGAAACACCATATATTTT	CASSSPTFDRRNTIYF
TRBV6-4	NA	NA	TRBJ1-1	TGTGCCAGCAGGACCGTTCTTAGATACTGGATTAAGGGCTACACTGAAGCTTTCTTT	CASRTVLRYWIKGYTEAFF
TRBV19	NA	NA	TRBJ1-1	TGTGCCAGTAGTATCCGTACTGCCAGAATGAACACTGAAGCTTTCTTT	CASSIRTARMNTEAFF
TRBV20-1	TRBD1	many	TRBJ1-5	TGCAGTGCAAGCCGGGACAGGGGTAGTCAGCCCCAGCATTTT	CSASRDRGSQPQHF
TRBV11-2	NA	many	TRBJ1-4	TGTGCCAGCAGCTTAGACCTAGGGACTGAAAAACTGTTTTTT	CASSLDLGTEKLFF
TRBV4-2	TRBD1	NA	TRBJ1-5	TGTGCCAGCAGCCAAGCAGGGGACAGGGGGCGGAATCAGCCCCAGCATTTT	CASSQAGDRGRNQPQHF
TRBV7-7	TRBD2	few	TRBJ2-1	TGTGCTAGCAGCACCGGACTAGCGGGAGTGGGCAATGAGCAGTTCTTC	CASSTGLAGVGNEQFF
TRBV20-1	TRBD1	many	TRBJ1-1	TGCAGTGCTAGGGAGGGACAGGCAAAGGCTGAAGCTTTCTTT	CSAREGQAKAEAFF
TRBV6-5	NA	few	TRBJ2-7	TGTGCCAGCAGTTACTCGACATACTACGAGCAGTACTTC	CASSYSTYYEQYF
TRBV6-1	NA	many	TRBJ2-7	TGTGCCAGCAGATCACAGATGGGGGAGCAGTACTTC	CASRSQMGEQYF
TRBV9	NA	NA	TRBJ1-3	TGTGCCAGCAGCGTAGATCCAAGAAACACCATATATTTT	CASSVDPRNTIYF
TRBV6-1	TRBD1	NA	TRBJ1-6	TGTGCCAGCAGTGAATCCCCAGGGGGCTGGAATTCACCCCTCCACTTT	CASSESPGGWNSPLHF
TRBV4-2	NA	few	TRBJ2-2	TGTGCCAGCAGCCAAGACCTGGCTAGGGGCACCGGGGAGCTGTTTTTT	CASSQDLARGTGELFF
TRBV25-1	NA	many	TRBJ2-7	TGTGCCAGCAGTGAATCCGTAGGCCCCTACGAGCAGTACTTC	CASSESVGPYEQYF
TRBV10-2	NA	many	TRBJ1-3	TGCGCCAGCAGACCGGGGGGATCAGGAAACACCATATATTTT	CASRPGGSGNTIYF
TRBV29-1	TRBD2	many	TRBJ2-3	TGCAGCGTTGCCGGACTAGCGGGAAGGGTAGATACGCAGTATTTT	CSVAGLAGRVDTQYF
TRBV2	TRBD2	many	TRBJ2-1	TGTGCCAGCAGTGTGTGGCTAGCGGGAGGGCACGAGTACAATGAGCAGTTCTTC	CASSVWLAGGHEYNEQFF
TRBV20-1	TRBD2	many	TRBJ2-7	TGCAGTGCTATGGCTAGCGGACGCTACTACGAGCAGTACTTC	CSAMASGRYYEQYF
TRBV20-1	NA	NA	TRBJ1-2	TGCAGTGCTAGGAGCACAGGGAACGGCTACACCTTC	CSARSTGNGYTF
TRBV20-1	NA	many	TRBJ2-7	TGCAGTGCTAGAGATAGCACTACTGGGTACGAGCAGTACTTC	CSARDSTTGYEQYF
TRBV12-3/TRBV12-4	NA	NA	TRBJ1-5	TGTGCCAGCAGTTTAGGGGCCTGGTATGAGCCCCAGCATTTT	CASSLGAWYEPQHF
TRBV4-1	TRBD2	NA	TRBJ2-7	TGCGCCAGCAGCCAAGCGACTAGCGGGAGGATTCGATCCTCCTACGAGCAGTACTTC	CASSQATSGRIRSSYEQYF
TRBV2	NA	many	TRBJ2-1	TGTGCCAGCCAGTGGAAGCGGAGGGAGTTACACAATGAGCAGTTCTTC	CASQWKRRELHNEQFF
TRBV28	NA	many	TRBJ2-1	TGTGCCAGCAGTCCCGTTGGCGAGCAGTTCTTC	CASSPVGEQFF
TRBV28	TRBD2	NA	TRBJ2-2	TGTGCCGCCAGCGGGATAGGAACCGGGGAGCTGTTTTTT	CAASGIGTGELFF
TRBV19	TRBD1	many	TRBJ1-1	TGTGCCAGTACCCTGTCCCGGGACAGGGGGCGGAACACTGAAGCTTTCTTT	CASTLSRDRGRNTEAFF
TRBV28	NA	many	TRBJ1-4	TGTGCCAGCAGCCCTAATGGACAGTTTAATGAAAAACTGTTTTTT	CASSPNGQFNEKLFF
TRBV28	NA	many	TRBJ1-1	TGTGCCAGCAGTTTAGGAGGGACCCTGAACACTGAAGCTTTCTTT	CASSLGGTLNTEAFF
TRBV28	NA	many	TRBJ1-1	TGTGCCAGCAGTTTCGCCGGGGAGAACACTGAAGCTTTCTTT	CASSFAGENTEAFF
TRBV12-3/TRBV12-4	NA	NA	TRBJ2-2	TGTGCCAGCAGTTTAGACAGGGAAGCGGTGGGCGGGGAGCTGTTTTTT	CASSLDREAVGGELFF
TRBV2	NA	many	TRBJ2-2	TGTGCCAGCAGTGAATTTCAGGGGTACACCGGGGAGCTGTTTTTT	CASSEFQGYTGELFF
TRBV7-9	NA	many	TRBJ1-6	TGTGCCAGCAGCTTTGGGAATAATTCACCCCTCCACTTT	CASSFGNNSPLHF
TRBV3-1	NA	many	TRBJ2-1	TGTGCCAGCAGCCAACTGGGACTTGAGCAGTTCTTC	CASSQLGLEQFF